The rows below give T cell receptor beta chains drawn from one sample of a study of blood T cell repertoires in COVID-19. Sequencing used immunoSEQ multiplex PCR; TCRdb keeps in-frame clones, though not all of them. In the table there are over 200,000 clones, about 90% of which are singletons. Sequencing was carried out using peripheral blood. These TCRs come from a man younger than 45 with COVID-19, enrolled during active disease. Both conserved end residues are part of each CDR3.

V: TRBV6-5
CDR3: CASSPTPGGAFF

V: TRBV18
CDR3: CASSPTSGQGPEAFF

V: TRBV5-1
CDR3: CASSVNRVGANVLTF

V: TRBV6-6
CDR3: CASRTGDFSYEQYF

V: TRBV6-5
CDR3: CASSYGASSSPLHF

V: TRBV11-2
CDR3: CASSFQGETEAFF

V: TRBV6-5
CDR3: CASSYKTEYEQYF

V: TRBV7-9
CDR3: CASQYGTGYEQYF

V: TRBV3-1/TRBV3-2
CDR3: CASSQGGQGTAPLHF

V: TRBV11-2
CDR3: CASSFDGGTGGRVRNEQFF